Listed here are 18 T cell receptor beta chains from one sample, sequenced in a study of T cell changes during pregnancy in multiple sclerosis. Assay: immunoSEQ multiplex PCR; the TCRdb copy retains only in-frame clones and omits some. Of about 50,000 clones detected, around nine tenths appear once; the ten largest clones hold 0.35% to 0.4%. The material was CD4+ T cells from peripheral blood mononuclear cells, obtained before pregnancy. These receptors originate from a female donor with multiple sclerosis, enrolled in a pregnancy study.

The chain recombines TRBV6-1 with TRBJ2-4; 7 bases map to TRBD1. V was pared by 0 bases and J by 0 bases, with 5 bases of the junction left unmatched. CDR1 is MNHNS, CDR2 SASEGT, per germline. The CDR3 length is 17 residues. Written as DNA, the CDR3 is TGTGCCAGCAGTGAAGCATCGACAGGGATAGCCAAAAACATTCAGTACTTC. Translation: CASSEASTGIAKNIQYF.

A single count supports this clone. The gene calls are TRBV6-6 and TRBJ2-1, with D tentatively TRBD1 (6 bases). The CDR3 length is 14 residues. Germline loops: CDR1 MNHNY, CDR2 SVGAGI (reference sequence). The V and J ends lost 5 bases and 0 bases respectively, with 8 bases between them. The CDR3 protein is CASSIGGSYNEQFF. DNA of the CDR3: TGTGCCAGCAGTATAGGGGGCTCCTACAATGAGCAGTTCTTC.

This clone was seen just once. The rearrangement joins TRBV7-8 to TRBJ2-4, with D possibly TRBD2 on 6 matching bases. The CDR3 runs 13 residues. Trimming removed 1 base at V and 8 bases at J, with 9 bases between. Germline V gene data show CDR1 as SGHVS and CDR2 as FQNEAQ. CDR3 loop: CASSLGGDYIQYF. The CDR3, as DNA: TGTGCCAGCAGCTTAGGCGGGGACTACATTCAGTACTTC.

The V call is TRBV11-2, the J call TRBJ2-1; 13 nucleotides line up with TRBD2. In germline, CDR1 is SGHAT, CDR2 FQNNGV. V trimming: 5 bases; J trimming: 8 bases; junction bases outside the gene matches: 15. The CDR3 covers 18 residues. The CDR3 coding sequence is TGTGCCAGCAGCCCGCGGGAAATACTAGCGGGAGGGCCGCATGAGCAGTTCTTC. Amino acid sequence: CASSPREILAGGPHEQFF.

J is TRBJ2-5 and V is TRBV7-7; D uncertain. The CDR3 is 15 residues long. Germline-derived CDR1 and CDR2 are SSHAT and FNYEAQ (reference sequence). Trimming shortened V by 1 base and J by 5 bases, and 14 bases separated the two germline ends. The DNA for the CDR3 is TGTGCCAGCAGCTTAGAACTAACCGGGTGGGAGACCCAGTACTTC. Translating it yields CASSLELTGWETQYF.

The chain couples TRBV4-1 to TRBJ2-4; D is possibly TRBD1 (7 bases). V gave up 1 base and J gave up 4 bases, with 11 bases separating them. Germline loops: CDR1 MGHRA, CDR2 YSYEKL. The CDR3 length is 15 residues. The CDR3 nucleotides are TGCGCCAGCAGCCAAGTGGGGGGACAGAAAAACATTCAGTACTTC. It encodes CASSQVGGQKNIQYF.

This clone appeared a single time. The rearrangement joins TRBV2 to TRBJ1-1, with D tentatively TRBD1 (6 bases). Trimming took off 6 bases at V and 3 bases at J, with 11 bases between the two ends. Germline assignment: CDR1 SNHLY and CDR2 FYNNEI. The CDR3 length is 13 residues. The CDR3 DNA reads TGTGCCAGCAGCACGAAGGGGGACACTGAAGCTTTCTTT. It codes for CASSTKGDTEAFF.

The chain carries TRBV7-9 and TRBJ2-2, with a possible D match to TRBD2 (5 bases). The CDR3 sequence is 16 residues long. Deletions cut 4 bases from V and 3 bases from J, with 15 bases between. CDR1 and CDR2 (germline): SEHNR, FQNEAQ (reference sequence). This CDR3 is CASSSGSGFYTGELFF. CDR3 sequence (DNA): TGTGCCAGCAGCTCCGGATCGGGGTTTTACACCGGGGAGCTGTTTTTT.

The count of this clone is one. V and J are TRBV7-9 and TRBJ2-7; 9 bases match TRBD2. Per germline, CDR1 SEHNR and CDR2 FQNEAQ (reference sequence). This CDR3 comprises 18 residues. The V segment lost 1 base and the J segment 5 bases; nucleotides outside the gene matches: 15. CDR3 sequence (DNA): TGTGCCAGCAGCTTAGAGGCGGGGGGGAGCCTCGTGGCAGACGAGCAGTACTTC. It yields the protein CASSLEAGGSLVADEQYF.

The rearrangement joins TRBV6-1 to TRBJ1-2, with TRBD1 matching 7 bases. With 2 bases clipped from V and 11 bases from J, the junction kept 8 bases outside the gene matches. Germline CDR1 reads MNHNS; CDR2 reads SASEGT. The CDR3 runs to 13 residues. The CDR3 bases are TGTGCCAGCAGTGAATTGGACAGGCCCTGGTACACCTTC. Its translation is CASSELDRPWYTF.

This clone was found a few times. One junction end does not reproduce the germline sequence, and a read error may be involved. The genes are TRBV7-2 and TRBJ2-7, with 9 bases identical to TRBD1. The CDR3 covers 12 residues. Germline lookup yields CDR1 SGHTA and CDR2 FQGNSA. The CDR3 nucleotides read TGTGCCAGCAGCTTAGAACAGGGGGCAGTCCGCTTC. Protein sequence: CASSLEQGAVRF.

For the CDR3, the DNA is TGTGCCAGTAGTAACAGCCGAAGCTCTGGAAACACCATATATTTT. It is translated as CASSNSRSSGNTIYF. The V call is TRBV19, the J call TRBJ1-3; D is unresolved. Germline loops: CDR1 LNHDA, CDR2 SQIVND (reference sequence). Trimming shortened V by 4 bases and J by 0 bases, and 10 bases separated the two germline ends. The CDR3 totals 15 residues.

The chain joins TRBV27 to TRBJ2-5, with 7 bases identical to TRBD1. From germline, CDR1 is MNHEY and CDR2 SMNVEV (reference sequence). After removal of 2 bases from V and 1 base from J, the junction contained 7 bases not matched to a gene. The CDR3 contains 16 residues. The CDR3 region has the DNA TGTGCCAGCAGTTTAACGGCCCGACAGGGCCAAGAGACCCAGTACTTC. It codes for CASSLTARQGQETQYF.

This chain connects TRBV2 to TRBJ2-3, with D perhaps matching TRBD2 (5 bases). The V and J ends lost 2 bases and 4 bases respectively, with 10 bases between them. The CDR3 spans 14 residues. The germline V gene has CDR1 SNHLY and CDR2 FYNNEI. The CDR3: CASSEILAADTQYF. DNA of the CDR3: TGTGCCAGCAGTGAAATCCTAGCAGCAGATACGCAGTATTTT.

The rearrangement joins TRBV27 to TRBJ2-5, with a possible D match to TRBD1 (6 bases). Germline lookup yields CDR1 MNHEY and CDR2 SMNVEV (reference sequence). The ends were cut back, 0 bases at V and 2 bases at J, with 10 bases in the middle. The CDR3 spans 15 residues. The CDR3 region is CASSLSIGGQETQYF. The CDR3 DNA is TGTGCCAGCAGTTTATCGATAGGGGGTCAAGAGACCCAGTACTTC.

The V call is TRBV18, the J call TRBJ1-1; tentative D call: TRBD1 (5 bases). Trimming removed 7 bases at V and 1 base at J, with 10 bases between. Germline CDR1 and CDR2: KGHSH and LQKENI. There are 13 residues in the CDR3. CDR3 coding DNA: TGTGCCAGCTATTCCGGACAGAACACTGAAGCTTTCTTT. Translating gives CASYSGQNTEAFF.

The chain recombines TRBV7-8 with TRBJ2-7, with D uncertain. This CDR3 region has 15 residues. The germline V gene has CDR1 SGHVS and CDR2 FQNEAQ. V dropped 0 bases and J dropped 1 base, with 10 bases sitting between them. The CDR3 sequence is CASSLATPGSYEQYF. The CDR3 DNA follows: TGTGCCAGCAGCTTAGCAACCCCCGGGTCCTACGAGCAGTACTTC.

This chain connects TRBV6-5 to TRBJ2-6; no clear D gene. The CDR3 extends over 16 amino acids. Germline CDR1 MNHEY, CDR2 SVGAGI. Trimming left V 4 bases short and J 0 bases short, with 10 bases between. DNA for the CDR3: TGTGCCAGCAGTTTAAGTCAACTCTCTGGGGCCAACGTCCTGACTTTC. Encoded protein: CASSLSQLSGANVLTF.